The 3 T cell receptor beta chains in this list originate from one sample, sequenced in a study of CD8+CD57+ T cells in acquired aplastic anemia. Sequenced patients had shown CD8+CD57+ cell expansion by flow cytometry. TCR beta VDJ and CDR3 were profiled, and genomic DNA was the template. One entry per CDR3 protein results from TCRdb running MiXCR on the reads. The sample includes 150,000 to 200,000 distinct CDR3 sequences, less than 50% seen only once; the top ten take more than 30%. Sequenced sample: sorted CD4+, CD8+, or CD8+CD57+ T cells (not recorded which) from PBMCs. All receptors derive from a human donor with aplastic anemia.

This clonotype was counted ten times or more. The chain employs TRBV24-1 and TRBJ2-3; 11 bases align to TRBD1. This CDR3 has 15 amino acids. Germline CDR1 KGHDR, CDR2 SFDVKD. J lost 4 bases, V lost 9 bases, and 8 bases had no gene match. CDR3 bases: TGTGCCACCGGGCCGGACAGGGGGCTGGCAGATACGCAGTATTTT. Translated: CATGPDRGLADTQYF.

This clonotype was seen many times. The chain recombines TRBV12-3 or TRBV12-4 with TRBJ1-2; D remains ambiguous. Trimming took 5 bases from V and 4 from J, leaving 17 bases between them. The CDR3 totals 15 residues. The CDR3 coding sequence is TGTGCCAGCAGTCCGGACCGGGTCCTCATCTATGGCTACACCTTC. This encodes CASSPDRVLIYGYTF.

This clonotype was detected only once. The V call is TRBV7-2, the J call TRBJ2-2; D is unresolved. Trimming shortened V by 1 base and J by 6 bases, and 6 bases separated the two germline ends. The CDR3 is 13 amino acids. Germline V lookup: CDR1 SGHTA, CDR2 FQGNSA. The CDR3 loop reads CASSLGWSGELFF. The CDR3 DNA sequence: TGTGCCAGCAGCTTAGGGTGGTCCGGGGAGCTGTTTTTT.